This T cell receptor beta chain was retrieved from a study of cytomegalovirus exposure and HLA in healthy donors. The CDR3 contains 14 residues. Germline lookup yields CDR1 MNHEY and CDR2 SVGAGI. The ends lost 6 bases at V and 2 bases at J; junction bases unmatched: 2. Whole-study results and caveats: Within a later analysis, the majority of CMV-associated TCR beta chains appeared HLA-restricted.

Both 60 Vbeta primers and 13 Jbeta primers went into the PCR. TCRdb's copy holds only in-frame clones and misses some; the assay was immunoSEQ multiplex PCR. The sample comprises roughly 120,000 clones, about four fifths of which are singletons, and about 3.9% rests with the top ten. Worth noting for this clone: Its specificity is not known.

The receptor comes from a woman aged 25 to 39 in good health and CMV-seronegative. The sequenced sample was PBMCs. The chain recombines TRBV6-5 with TRBJ2-1; 9 positions match TRBD1. CDR3 in DNA: TGTGCCAGCAGCCGACAGGGGGCCTACAATGAGCAGTTCTTC. Translation gives CASSRQGAYNEQFF.